This T cell receptor beta chain is drawn from a study of control samples from healthy donors and cancer patients. This CDR3 spans 14 amino acids. Germline V CDR1 and CDR2: MNHEY, SVGEGT. Trimming cost V 4 bases and J 5 bases; bases outside gene matches: 6. Sequencing used immunoSEQ multiplex PCR; TCRdb keeps in-frame clones, though not all of them. The sample includes about 190,000 clones. The gene calls are TRBV6-2 or TRBV6-3 and TRBJ1-1, with 8 bases identical to TRBD1. The receptor comes from a woman in her 30s in good health. The sequenced material came from blood. CDR3 protein: CASSWTGQSTEAFF. CDR3 in DNA: TGTGCCAGCAGTTGGACAGGGCAATCGACTGAAGCTTTCTTT.